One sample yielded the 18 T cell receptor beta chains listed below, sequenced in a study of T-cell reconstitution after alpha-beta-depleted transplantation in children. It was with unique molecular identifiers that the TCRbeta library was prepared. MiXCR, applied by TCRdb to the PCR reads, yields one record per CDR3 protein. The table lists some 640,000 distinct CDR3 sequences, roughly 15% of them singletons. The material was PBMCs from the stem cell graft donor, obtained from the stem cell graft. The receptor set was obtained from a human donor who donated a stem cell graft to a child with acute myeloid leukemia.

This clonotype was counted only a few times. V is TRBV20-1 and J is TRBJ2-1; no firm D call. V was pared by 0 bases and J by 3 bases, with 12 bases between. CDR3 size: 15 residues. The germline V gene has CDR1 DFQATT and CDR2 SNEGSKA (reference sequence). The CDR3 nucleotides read TGCAGTGCTAGAGACCCCCTTAGTAACTACAATGAGCAGTTCTTC. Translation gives CSARDPLSNYNEQFF.

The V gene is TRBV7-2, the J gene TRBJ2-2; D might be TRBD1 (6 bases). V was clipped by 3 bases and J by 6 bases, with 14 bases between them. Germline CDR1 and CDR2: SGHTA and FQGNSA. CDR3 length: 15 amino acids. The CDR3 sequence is CASSFQPGTPGELFF. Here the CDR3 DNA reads TGTGCCAGCAGCTTTCAGCCAGGGACACCCGGGGAGCTGTTTTTT.

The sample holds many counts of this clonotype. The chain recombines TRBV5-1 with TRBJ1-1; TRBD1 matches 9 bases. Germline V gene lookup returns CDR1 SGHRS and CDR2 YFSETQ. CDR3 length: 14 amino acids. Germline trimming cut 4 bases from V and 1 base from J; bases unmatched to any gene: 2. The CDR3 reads CASSRDRANTEAFF. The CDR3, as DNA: TGCGCCAGCAGCAGGGACAGGGCGAACACTGAAGCTTTCTTT.

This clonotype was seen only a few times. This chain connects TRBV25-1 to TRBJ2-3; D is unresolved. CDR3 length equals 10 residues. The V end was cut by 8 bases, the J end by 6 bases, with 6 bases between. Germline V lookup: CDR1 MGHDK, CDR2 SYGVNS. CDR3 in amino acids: CASLADTQYF. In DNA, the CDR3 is TGTGCCAGCTTAGCCGATACGCAGTATTTT.

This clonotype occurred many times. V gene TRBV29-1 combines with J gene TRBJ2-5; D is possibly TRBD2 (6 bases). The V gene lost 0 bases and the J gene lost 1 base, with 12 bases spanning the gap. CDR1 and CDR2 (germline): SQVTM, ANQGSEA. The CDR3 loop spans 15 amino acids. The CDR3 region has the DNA TGCAGCGTTGAAGATCAGAGCGGGCCCCAAGAGACCCAGTACTTC. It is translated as CSVEDQSGPQETQYF.

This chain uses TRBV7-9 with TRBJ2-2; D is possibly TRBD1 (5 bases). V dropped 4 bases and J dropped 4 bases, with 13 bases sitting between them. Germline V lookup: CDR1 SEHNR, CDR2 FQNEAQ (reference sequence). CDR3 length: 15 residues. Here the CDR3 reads CASSSIPQGTGELFF. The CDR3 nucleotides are TGTGCCAGCAGCTCAATACCTCAGGGCACCGGGGAGCTGTTTTTT.

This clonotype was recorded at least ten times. The CDR3 loop is CSARKDYEQYF. CDR3 nucleotide sequence: TGCAGTGCTAGGAAGGACTACGAGCAGTACTTC. The V gene is TRBV20-1, the J gene TRBJ2-7; D is undetermined. CDR3 length: 11 residues. Trimming took 3 bases from V and 3 from J, leaving 6 bases between them. Germline V gene lookup returns CDR1 DFQATT and CDR2 SNEGSKA (reference sequence).

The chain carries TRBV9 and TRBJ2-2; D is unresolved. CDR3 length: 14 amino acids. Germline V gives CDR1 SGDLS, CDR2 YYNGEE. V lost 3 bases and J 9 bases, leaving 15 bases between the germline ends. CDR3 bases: TGTGCCAGCAGCGGCGACTTGCTTGGCAGGGAGCTGTTTTTT. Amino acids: CASSGDLLGRELFF.

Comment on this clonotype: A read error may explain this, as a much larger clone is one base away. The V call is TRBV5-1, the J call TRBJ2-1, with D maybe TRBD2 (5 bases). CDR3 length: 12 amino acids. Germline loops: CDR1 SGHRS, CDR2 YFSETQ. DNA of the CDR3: TGCACCAGCAGCGCGGACGGGGATGAGCAGTTCTTC. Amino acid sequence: CTSSADGDEQFF. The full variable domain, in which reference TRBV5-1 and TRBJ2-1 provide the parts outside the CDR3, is KAGVTQTPRYLIKTRGQQVTLSCSPISGHRSVSWYQQTPGQGLQFLFEYFSETQRNKGNFPGRFSGRQFSNSRSEMNVSTLELGDSALYLCTSSADGDEQFFGPGTRLTVL.

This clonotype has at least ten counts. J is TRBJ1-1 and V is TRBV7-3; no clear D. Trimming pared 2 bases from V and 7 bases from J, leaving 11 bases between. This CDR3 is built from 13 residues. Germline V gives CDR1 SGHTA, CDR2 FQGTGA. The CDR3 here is CASSLGSLGEAFF. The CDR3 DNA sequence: TGTGCCAGCAGCTTAGGGTCACTGGGTGAAGCTTTCTTT.

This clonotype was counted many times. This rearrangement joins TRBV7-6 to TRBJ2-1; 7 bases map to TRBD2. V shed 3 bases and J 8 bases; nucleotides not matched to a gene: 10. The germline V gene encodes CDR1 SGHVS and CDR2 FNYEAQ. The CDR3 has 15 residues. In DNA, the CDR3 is TGTGCCAGCAGCTTGGGGGGGAGGCTTGGCGATGAGCAGTTCTTC. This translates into CASSLGGRLGDEQFF.

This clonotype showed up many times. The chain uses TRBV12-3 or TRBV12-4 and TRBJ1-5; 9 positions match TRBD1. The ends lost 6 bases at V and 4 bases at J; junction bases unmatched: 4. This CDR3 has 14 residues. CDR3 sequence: CASRSGTGNQPQHF. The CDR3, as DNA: TGTGCCAGCAGATCCGGGACAGGGAATCAGCCCCAGCATTTT.

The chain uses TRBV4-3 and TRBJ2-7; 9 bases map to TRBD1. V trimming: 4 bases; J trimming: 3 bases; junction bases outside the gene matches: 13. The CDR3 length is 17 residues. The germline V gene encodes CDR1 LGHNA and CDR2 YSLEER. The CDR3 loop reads CASSPYIGQGNNYEQYF. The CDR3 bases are TGCGCCAGCAGCCCTTATATTGGACAGGGGAATAACTACGAGCAGTACTTC.

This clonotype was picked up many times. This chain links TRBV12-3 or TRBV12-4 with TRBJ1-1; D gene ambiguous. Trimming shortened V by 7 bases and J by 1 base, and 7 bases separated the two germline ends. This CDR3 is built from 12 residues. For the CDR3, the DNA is TGTGCCAGCATATACAAGAACACTGAAGCTTTCTTT. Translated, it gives CASIYKNTEAFF.

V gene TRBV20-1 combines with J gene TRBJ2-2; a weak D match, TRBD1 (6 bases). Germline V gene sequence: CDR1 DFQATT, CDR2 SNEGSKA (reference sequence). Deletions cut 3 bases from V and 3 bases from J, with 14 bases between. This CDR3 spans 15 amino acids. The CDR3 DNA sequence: TGCAGTGCTAGGGTCTTGGCAGGGGACACCGGGGAGCTGTTTTTT. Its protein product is CSARVLAGDTGELFF.

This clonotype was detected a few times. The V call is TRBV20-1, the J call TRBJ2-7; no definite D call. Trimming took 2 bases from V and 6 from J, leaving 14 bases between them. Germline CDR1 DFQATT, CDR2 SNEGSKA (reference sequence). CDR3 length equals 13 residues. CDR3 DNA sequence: TGCAGTGCTAGACTTTCGGCCGGGCGCGAGCAGTACTTC. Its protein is CSARLSAGREQYF.

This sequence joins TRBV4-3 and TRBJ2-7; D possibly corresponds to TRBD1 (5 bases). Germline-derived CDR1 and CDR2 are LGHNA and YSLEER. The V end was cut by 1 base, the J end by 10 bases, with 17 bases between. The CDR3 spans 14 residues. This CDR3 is CASSQVLGRQVQYF. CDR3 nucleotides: TGCGCCAGCAGCCAAGTCCTGGGGCGCCAAGTCCAGTACTTC.

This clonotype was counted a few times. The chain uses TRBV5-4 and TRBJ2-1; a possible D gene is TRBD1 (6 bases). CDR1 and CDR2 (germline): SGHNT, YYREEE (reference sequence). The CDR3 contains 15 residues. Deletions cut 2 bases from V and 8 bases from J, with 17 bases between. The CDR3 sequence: CASSFRDTISDEQFF. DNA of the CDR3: TGTGCCAGCAGCTTCCGGGACACAATTTCGGATGAGCAGTTCTTC.